This TCR beta chain was observed in a study of post-analysis software for immune sequencing data. Every TCR beta cDNA library bore unique molecular identifiers. It was from approximately 0.91 to 9.4 million T cells that 530,000 or so cDNA molecules came. From the PCR reads, TCRdb called clonotypes with MiXCR, one entry per CDR3 protein. Of hundreds of thousands of distinct CDR3 sequences in the sample, 39% were seen once. Study-level points and caveats: Elevated frequency relative to controls characterized about 5 TRBV segments in patients, TRBV5-6, TRBV5-1 and TRBV20-1 among them. Diversity measured as normalized Chao1 was significantly lower in multiple sclerosis patients than in controls. Strong co-clustering by F measure was evident for samples that had been prepared in the same batch.

Deletions cut 5 bases from V and 5 bases from J, with 13 bases between. CDR1 and CDR2 from the germline V gene are MNHEY and SVGAGI. CDR3 length: 14 residues. Of note for this clonotype: What it recognizes is unknown.

This sequence originates from a girl aged 2 to 10 with multiple sclerosis. The chain joins TRBV6-5 to TRBJ2-1; D is possibly TRBD1 (5 bases). The sequenced material came from blood. CDR3 protein: CASSRQILDNEQFF. Written as DNA, the CDR3 is TGTGCCAGCAGTCGACAGATTCTAGACAATGAGCAGTTCTTC.